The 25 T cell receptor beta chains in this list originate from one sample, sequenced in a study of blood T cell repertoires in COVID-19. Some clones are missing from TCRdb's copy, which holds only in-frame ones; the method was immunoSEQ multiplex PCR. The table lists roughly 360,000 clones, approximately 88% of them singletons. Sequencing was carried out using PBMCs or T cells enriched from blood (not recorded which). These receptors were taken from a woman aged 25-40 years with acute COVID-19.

The CDR3 protein is CASSEWLAGTGELFF. The DNA of the CDR3 is TGTGCCAGCAGTGAATGGCTAGCGGGGACCGGGGAGCTGTTTTTT. The chain carries TRBV2 and TRBJ2-2; 9 positions agree with TRBD2. The CDR3 is made up of 15 amino acids. After removal of 2 bases from V and 5 bases from J, the junction contained 3 bases not matched to a gene. Germline values: CDR1 SNHLY, CDR2 FYNNEI.

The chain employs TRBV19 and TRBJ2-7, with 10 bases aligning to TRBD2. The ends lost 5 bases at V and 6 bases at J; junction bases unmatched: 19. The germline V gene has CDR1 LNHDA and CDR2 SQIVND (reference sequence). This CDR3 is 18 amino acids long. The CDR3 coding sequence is TGTGCCAGTAGTCGCGACTTTAGATGGGGACTAGCGCACCCCGAGCAGTACTTC. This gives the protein CASSRDFRWGLAHPEQYF.

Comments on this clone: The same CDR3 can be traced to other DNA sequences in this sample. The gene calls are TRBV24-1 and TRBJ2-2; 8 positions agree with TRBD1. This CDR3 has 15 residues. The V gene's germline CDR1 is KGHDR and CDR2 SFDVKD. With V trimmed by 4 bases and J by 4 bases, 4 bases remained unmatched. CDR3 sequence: CATSDPGQGTGELFF. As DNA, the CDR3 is TGTGCCACCAGTGACCCTGGACAGGGCACCGGGGAGCTGTTTTTT.

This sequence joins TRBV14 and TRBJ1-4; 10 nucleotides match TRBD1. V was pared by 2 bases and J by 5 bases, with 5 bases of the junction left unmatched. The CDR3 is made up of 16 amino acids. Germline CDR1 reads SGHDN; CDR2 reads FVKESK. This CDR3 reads CASSQPDRGTNEKLFF. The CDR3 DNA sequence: TGTGCCAGCAGCCAACCGGACAGGGGGACAAATGAAAAACTGTTTTTT.

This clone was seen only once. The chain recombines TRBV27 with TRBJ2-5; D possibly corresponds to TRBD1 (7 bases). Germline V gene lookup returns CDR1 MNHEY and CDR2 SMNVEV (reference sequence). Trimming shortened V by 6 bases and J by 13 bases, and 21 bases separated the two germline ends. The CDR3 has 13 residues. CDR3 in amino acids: CASRPGGWDIVYF. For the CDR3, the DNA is TGTGCCAGCAGACCAGGGGGGTGGGACATCGTGTACTTC.

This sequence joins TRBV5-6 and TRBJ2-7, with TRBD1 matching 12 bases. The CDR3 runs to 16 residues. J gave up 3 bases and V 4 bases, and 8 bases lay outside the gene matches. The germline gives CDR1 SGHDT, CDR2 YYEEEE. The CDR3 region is CASSRKGTGGSYEQYF. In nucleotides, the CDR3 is TGTGCCAGCAGCCGAAAAGGGACAGGGGGCAGCTACGAGCAGTACTTC.

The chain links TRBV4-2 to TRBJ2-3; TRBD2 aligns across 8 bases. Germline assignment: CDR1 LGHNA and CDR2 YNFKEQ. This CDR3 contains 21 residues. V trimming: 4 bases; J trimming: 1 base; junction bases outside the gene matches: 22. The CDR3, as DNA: TGTGCCAGCAGCCTTAAAACGTTTGGTGGACTAGCCGGTCTGGGCACAGATACGCAGTATTTT. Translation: CASSLKTFGGLAGLGTDTQYF.

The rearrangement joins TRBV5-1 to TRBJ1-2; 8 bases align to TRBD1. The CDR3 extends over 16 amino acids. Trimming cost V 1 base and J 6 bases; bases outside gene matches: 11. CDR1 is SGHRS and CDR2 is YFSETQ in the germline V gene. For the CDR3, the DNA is TGCGCCAGCAGCTTGTCTTTAGGCCAGGGGGCTGATGGCTACACCTTC. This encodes CASSLSLGQGADGYTF.

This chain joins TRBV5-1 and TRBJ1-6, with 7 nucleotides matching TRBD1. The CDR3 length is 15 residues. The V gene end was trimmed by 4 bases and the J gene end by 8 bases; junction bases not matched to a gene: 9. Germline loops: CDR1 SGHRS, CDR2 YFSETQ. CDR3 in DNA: TGCGCCAGCAGCAACACCGGGACAGCATATTCACCCCTCCACTTT. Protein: CASSNTGTAYSPLHF. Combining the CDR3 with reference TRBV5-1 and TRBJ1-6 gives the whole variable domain KAGVTQTPRYLIKTRGQQVTLSCSPISGHRSVSWYQQTPGQGLQFLFEYFSETQRNKGNFPGRFSGRQFSNSRSEMNVSTLELGDSALYLCASSNTGTAYSPLHFGNGTRLTVT.

CDR3: CATEEPSTDTQYF. CDR3 coding DNA: TGTGCCACCGAGGAACCTAGCACAGATACGCAGTATTTT. The chain recombines TRBV6-5 with TRBJ2-3; no definite D call. The V gene lost 10 bases and the J gene lost 0 bases, with 11 bases spanning the gap. Germline CDR1 reads MNHEY; CDR2 reads SVGAGI. The CDR3 has 13 residues.

The CDR3 coding sequence is TGTGCCCTCACCGTGACAGGGGGTGACAATCAGCCCCAGCATTTT. It specifies CALTVTGGDNQPQHF. The V gene is TRBV7-3, the J gene TRBJ1-5, with 9 bases matching TRBD1. Germline V gene data show CDR1 as SGHTA and CDR2 as FQGTGA. The CDR3 runs 15 residues. With 11 bases clipped from V and 3 bases from J, the junction kept 11 bases outside the gene matches.

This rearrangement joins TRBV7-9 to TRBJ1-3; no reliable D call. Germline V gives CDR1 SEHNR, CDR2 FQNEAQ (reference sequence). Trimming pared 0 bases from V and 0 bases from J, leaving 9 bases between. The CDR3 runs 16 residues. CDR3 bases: TGTGCCAGCAGCTTAGCGTGGCCGTACTCTGGAAACACCATATATTTT. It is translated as CASSLAWPYSGNTIYF.

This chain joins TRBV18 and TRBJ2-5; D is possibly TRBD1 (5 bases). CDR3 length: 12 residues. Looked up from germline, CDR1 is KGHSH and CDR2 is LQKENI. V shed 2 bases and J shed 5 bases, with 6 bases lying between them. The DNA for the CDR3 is TGTGCCAGCTCACCAAAGGGGGAGACCCAGTACTTC. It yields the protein CASSPKGETQYF.

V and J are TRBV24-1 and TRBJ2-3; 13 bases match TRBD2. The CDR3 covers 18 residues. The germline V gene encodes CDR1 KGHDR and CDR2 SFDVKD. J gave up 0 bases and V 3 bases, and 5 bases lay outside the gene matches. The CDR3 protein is CATSDPSGLAGSTDTQYF. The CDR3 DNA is TGTGCCACCAGTGATCCTTCGGGACTAGCGGGGAGCACAGATACGCAGTATTTT.

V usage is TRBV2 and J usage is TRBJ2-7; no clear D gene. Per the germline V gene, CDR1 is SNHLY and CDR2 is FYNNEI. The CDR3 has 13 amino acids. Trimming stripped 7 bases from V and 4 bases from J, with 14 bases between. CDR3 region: CASNLQRLYEQYF. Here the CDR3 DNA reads TGTGCCAGCAACCTCCAGCGTTTGTACGAGCAGTACTTC. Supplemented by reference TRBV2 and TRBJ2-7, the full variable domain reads EPEVTQTPSHQVTQMGQEVILRCVPISNHLYFYWYRQILGQKVEFLVSFYNNEISEKSEIFDDQFSVERPDGSNFTLKIRSTKLEDSAMYFCASNLQRLYEQYFGPGTRLTVT.

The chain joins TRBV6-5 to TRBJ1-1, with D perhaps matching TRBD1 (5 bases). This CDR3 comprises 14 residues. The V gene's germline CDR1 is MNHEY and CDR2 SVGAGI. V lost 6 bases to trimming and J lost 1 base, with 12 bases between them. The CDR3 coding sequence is TGTGCCAGCAGAGCCGGGACTTCGAACACTGAAGCTTTCTTT. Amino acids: CASRAGTSNTEAFF.

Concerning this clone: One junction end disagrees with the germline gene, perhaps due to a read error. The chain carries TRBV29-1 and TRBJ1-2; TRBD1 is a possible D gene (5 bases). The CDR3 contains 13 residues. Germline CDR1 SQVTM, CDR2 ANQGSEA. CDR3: CGVGGTLDYGYTF. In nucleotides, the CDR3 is TGCGGCGTCGGGGGGACGTTGGACTATGGCTACACCTTC.

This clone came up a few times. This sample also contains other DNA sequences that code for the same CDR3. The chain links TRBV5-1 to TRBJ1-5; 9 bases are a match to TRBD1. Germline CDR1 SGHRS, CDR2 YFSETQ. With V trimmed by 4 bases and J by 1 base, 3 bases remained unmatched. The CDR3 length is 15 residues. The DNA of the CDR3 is TGCGCCAGCAGCCTTGGACAGGGGAGCAATCAGCCCCAGCATTTT. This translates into CASSLGQGSNQPQHF.

CDR3 bases: TGTGCCAGCAGCTCGACAGGGGAAGTTCCTCCAGACGAGCAGTACTTC. Translated: CASSSTGEVPPDEQYF. This chain joins TRBV7-9 and TRBJ2-7; the match to TRBD1 covers 8 bases. The germline CDR1 and CDR2 sequences are SEHNR and FQNEAQ (reference sequence). This CDR3 has 16 amino acids. V lost 4 bases to trimming and J lost 5 bases; unmatched junction nucleotides: 13. The full variable domain, in which reference TRBV7-9 and TRBJ2-7 provide the parts outside the CDR3, is DTGVSQNPRHKITKRGQNVTFRCDPISEHNRLYWYRQTLGQGPEFLTYFQNEAQLEKSRLLSDRFSAERPKGSFSTLEIQRTEQGDSAMYLCASSSTGEVPPDEQYFGPGTRLTVT.

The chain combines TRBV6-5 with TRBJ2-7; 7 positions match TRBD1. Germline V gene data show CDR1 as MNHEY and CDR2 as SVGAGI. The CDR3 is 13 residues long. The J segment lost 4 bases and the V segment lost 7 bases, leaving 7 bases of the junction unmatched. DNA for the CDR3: TGTGCCAGCAACCGGGACAGAAAGTACGAGCAGTACTTC. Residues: CASNRDRKYEQYF.

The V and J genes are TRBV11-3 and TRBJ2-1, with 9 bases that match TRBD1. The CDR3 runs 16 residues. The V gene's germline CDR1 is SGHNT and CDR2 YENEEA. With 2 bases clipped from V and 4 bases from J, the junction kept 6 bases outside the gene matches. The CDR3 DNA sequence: TGTGCCAGCAGCTTAACCGGGACAGGGCTTTACAATGAGCAGTTCTTC. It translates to CASSLTGTGLYNEQFF. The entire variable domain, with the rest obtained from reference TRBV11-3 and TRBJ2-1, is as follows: EAGVVQSPRYKIIEKKQPVAFWCNPISGHNTLYWYLQNLGQGPELLIRYENEEAVDDSQLPKDRFSAERLKGVDSTLKIQPAELGDSAVYLCASSLTGTGLYNEQFFGPGTRLTVL.

The DNA of the CDR3 is TGTGCCAGTAGTATCGCCGGTGCCTACGAGCAGTACTTC. It yields the protein CASSIAGAYEQYF. This chain uses TRBV19 with TRBJ2-7; D is unresolved. The CDR3 is 13 residues long. The V and J ends lost 3 bases and 2 bases respectively, with 8 bases between them. CDR1 LNHDA and CDR2 SQIVND come from the germline V gene (reference sequence). Drawing the rest from reference TRBV19 and TRBJ2-7, the complete variable domain is DGGITQSPKYLFRKEGQNVTLSCEQNLNHDAMYWYRQDPGQGLRLIYYSQIVNDFQKGDIAEGYSVSREKKESFPLTVTSAQKNPTAFYLCASSIAGAYEQYFGPGTRLTVT.

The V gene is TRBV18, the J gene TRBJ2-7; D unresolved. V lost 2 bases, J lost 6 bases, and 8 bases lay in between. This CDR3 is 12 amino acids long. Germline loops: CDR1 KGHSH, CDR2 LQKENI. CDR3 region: CASSPSASEQYF. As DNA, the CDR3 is TGTGCCAGCTCACCATCGGCTAGCGAGCAGTACTTC. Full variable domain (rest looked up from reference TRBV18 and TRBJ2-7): NAGVMQNPRHLVRRRGQEARLRCSPMKGHSHVYWYRQLPEEGLKFMVYLQKENIIDESGMPKERFSAEFPKEGPSILRIQQVVRGDSAAYFCASSPSASEQYFGPGTRLTVT.

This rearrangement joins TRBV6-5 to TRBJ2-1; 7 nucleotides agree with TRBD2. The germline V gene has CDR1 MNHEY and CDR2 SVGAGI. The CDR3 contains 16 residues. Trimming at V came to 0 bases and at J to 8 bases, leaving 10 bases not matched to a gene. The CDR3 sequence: CASSYSREGITDEQFF. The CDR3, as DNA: TGTGCCAGCAGTTACTCCAGGGAGGGGATAACCGATGAGCAGTTCTTC.

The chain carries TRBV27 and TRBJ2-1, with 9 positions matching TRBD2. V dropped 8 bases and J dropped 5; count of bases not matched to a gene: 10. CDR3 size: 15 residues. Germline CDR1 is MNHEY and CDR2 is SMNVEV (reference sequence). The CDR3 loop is CASSTGTSPDNEQFF. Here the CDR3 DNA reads TGTGCCAGCTCAACCGGGACTAGCCCTGACAATGAGCAGTTCTTC.